The present T cell receptor beta chain was sequenced within a study of PD-1 blockade in classical Hodgkin lymphoma. Study-level points and caveats: At C4D1, TCR diversity had climbed significantly for CD4+ cells, though not for CD8+ cells. Excluded were patients who started nivolumab under 1 year after ASCT, a group that had lower diversity.

Sequencing was performed with immunoSEQ multiplex PCR; in TCRdb, only in-frame clones are kept and a portion is missing. The sample records 40,000 to 45,000 clones, over 70% being singletons. The patients all showed relapse after autologous stem cell transplantation, while their brentuximab vedotin exposure varied. Details on this clone: The target antigen is unknown.

J gave up 7 bases and V 2 bases, and 12 bases lay outside the gene matches. This CDR3 contains 16 residues. Germline-derived CDR1 and CDR2 are SGHRS and YFSETQ. The rearrangement joins TRBV5-1 to TRBJ1-2; 9 positions agree with TRBD1. The receptor comes from a human donor with classical Hodgkin lymphoma. Sequenced material: peripheral blood mononuclear cells (PBMCs), taken at baseline. This chain's CDR3 is CASSLPAPGQGGGYTF. CDR3 coding DNA: TGCGCCAGCAGCTTACCGGCCCCGGGACAGGGAGGTGGCTACACCTTC.